The rows below give T cell receptor beta chains drawn from one sample of a study of chemoradiotherapy in HPV16-positive cancers. The assay was immunoSEQ multiplex PCR, and TCRdb's table has in-frame clones only and misses some. This sample carries about 27,000 clones, about 93% of them seen once, and the ten largest clones take 15% to 20%. This specimen consisted of blood, obtained from a patient who underwent chemoradiotherapy. These receptors all stem from a human donor with HPV-associated anogenital cancer. CDR3s include the opening cysteine and the closing phenylalanine or tryptophan. Each record gives: clone size, D gene, J gene, V gene, CDR3 protein, CDR3 DNA. A D gene is named only where the DNA matches it firmly. The listing skips clone size in some rows; elsewhere it reads once, few, many or a size class.

clone_size: .; d_call: TRBD2; j_call: TRBJ2-1; v_call: TRBV6-5; cdr3_aa: CASSRTSGVYNEQFF; cdr3_nt: TGTGCCAGCAGTCGGACTAGCGGGGTCTACAATGAGCAGTTCTTC
clone_size: .; d_call: TRBD1; j_call: TRBJ1-1; v_call: TRBV19; cdr3_aa: CASSEQGQGTTEAFF; cdr3_nt: TGTGCCAGTAGTGAACAGGGGCAGGGGACCACTGAAGCTTTCTTT
clone_size: .; d_call: .; j_call: TRBJ2-7; v_call: TRBV10-3; cdr3_aa: CATAGTSSGNEQYF; cdr3_nt: TGTGCCACAGCGGGTACGTCGTCGGGGAACGAGCAGTACTTC
clone_size: .; d_call: .; j_call: TRBJ1-2; v_call: TRBV7-9; cdr3_aa: CASSPRRGADFNYGYTF; cdr3_nt: TGTGCCAGCAGTCCCCGGAGGGGGGCCGATTTTAACTATGGCTACACCTTC
clone_size: .; d_call: .; j_call: TRBJ2-7; v_call: TRBV18; cdr3_aa: CASSPRAGPLYEQYF; cdr3_nt: TGTGCCAGCTCACCACGGGCAGGGCCGTTATACGAGCAGTACTTC
clone_size: .; d_call: TRBD1; j_call: TRBJ1-2; v_call: TRBV7-3; cdr3_aa: CASSTHGTVYDGYTF; cdr3_nt: TGTGCCAGCAGCACCCACGGGACAGTCTATGATGGCTACACCTTC
clone_size: .; d_call: TRBD1; j_call: TRBJ1-1; v_call: TRBV6-6; cdr3_aa: CASRTGGGKSEAFF; cdr3_nt: TGTGCCAGCCGGACAGGGGGCGGAAAGAGTGAAGCTTTCTTT
clone_size: few; d_call: TRBD2; j_call: TRBJ2-7; v_call: TRBV15; cdr3_aa: CATSPGGEGREQYF; cdr3_nt: TGTGCCACCAGCCCAGGAGGGGAGGGCCGCGAGCAGTACTTC
clone_size: .; d_call: TRBD2; j_call: TRBJ2-3; v_call: TRBV4-1; cdr3_aa: CASSQALAGGRTDTQYF; cdr3_nt: TGCGCCAGCAGCCAGGCTCTAGCGGGAGGACGCACAGATACGCAGTATTTT
clone_size: .; d_call: TRBD1; j_call: TRBJ1-1; v_call: TRBV7-2; cdr3_aa: CASSSNRGQAFF; cdr3_nt: TGTGCCAGCAGCTCAAACAGGGGCCAAGCTTTCTTT
clone_size: once; d_call: .; j_call: TRBJ2-3; v_call: TRBV18; cdr3_aa: CASSPFGQSTDTQYF; cdr3_nt: TGTGCCAGCTCACCCTTCGGACAGAGCACAGATACGCAGTATTTT
clone_size: once; d_call: .; j_call: TRBJ2-4; v_call: TRBV6-6; cdr3_aa: CASSYSLSGNIQYF; cdr3_nt: TGTGCCAGCAGTTACTCTTTATCCGGTAACATTCAGTACTTC